This TCR beta chain appears in the sequencing data of a study of shared clonotypes between healthy human individuals. Naive CD8 isolation took CD45RO-negative cells positively selected for CCR7 and excluded terminally differentiated effector memory CD45RA+ cells. The J segment lost 0 bases and the V segment lost 0 bases, leaving 7 bases of the junction unmatched. The germline V gene has CDR1 MGHRA and CDR2 YSYEKL. The CDR3 extends over 17 amino acids. Worth noting for this clone: Its antigen remains unidentified.

This table comes from immunoSEQ multiplex PCR, and its TCRdb copy is limited to in-frame clones, with some not included. The sample lists around 1.9 million clones, approximately 94% seen once, with over 1.5% in the top ten. Findings of the study overall: An effect of sequencing depth on clonotype sharing among donors was expected. Donors were few, which limited the genetic and exposure-history diversity represented.

The chain employs TRBV4-1 and TRBJ1-1; TRBD1 agrees at 7 bases. This sequence originates from a man between 18 and 29 years old in good health. Some clones in this sample may be carry-over from other donors' samples. Sequences were obtained from naive CD8+ T cells from PBMCs. Written as DNA, the CDR3 is TGCGCCAGCAGCCAAGACTGGGACAGCTTTATGAACACTGAAGCTTTCTTT. This translates into CASSQDWDSFMNTEAFF.